These T cell receptor beta chains were read from a single sample in a study of T cells after yellow fever vaccination. TCRdb re-called the 5' RACE reads with MiXCR, one entry per CDR3 protein. Of some 300,000 distinct CDR3 sequences listed, 8.7% are singletons. The sample was CD4+ T cells sorted from PBMCs, taken 5 days after the yellow fever booster vaccination. The origin of the receptors is a man between 18 and 35 years old who received the YFV17D yellow fever vaccine. CDR3s include the opening cysteine and the closing phenylalanine or tryptophan. Each record gives: clone size, V gene, J gene, D gene, CDR3 protein, CDR3 DNA. D genes are given only for firm matches. Expanded clones are given a class, and other clones once, few, many or no size at all.

.,TRBV28,TRBJ1-2,TRBD1,CASSFLDRGYGYTF,TGTGCCAGCAGTTTTTTGGACAGGGGCTATGGCTACACCTTC
few,TRBV12-3/TRBV12-4,TRBJ2-1,.,CASSMGWYEQFF,TGTGCCAGCAGTATGGGTTGGTATGAGCAGTTCTTC
.,TRBV7-9,TRBJ1-2,.,CASSQTENYGYTF,TGTGCCAGCAGCCAGACAGAAAACTATGGCTACACCTTC
many,TRBV7-9,TRBJ2-5,TRBD1,CASSPGQGRTQYF,TGTGCCAGCAGCCCAGGACAGGGGCGAACCCAGTACTTC
few,TRBV2,TRBJ1-5,.,CASSVDGQPQHF,TGTGCCAGCAGTGTTGATGGGCAGCCCCAGCATTTT
few,TRBV6-1,TRBJ2-3,.,CASTVGIRTDTQYF,TGTGCCAGCACGGTAGGAATCCGCACAGATACGCAGTATTTT
few,TRBV19,TRBJ2-3,TRBD1,CAAQGVTDTQYF,TGTGCGGCACAGGGGGTCACAGATACGCAGTATTTT
few,TRBV20-1,TRBJ2-1,TRBD1,CSARTDRGFYNEQFF,TGCAGTGCTAGAACCGACAGGGGCTTCTACAATGAGCAGTTCTTC
few,TRBV5-6,TRBJ1-6,TRBD1,CASSYRDRGLSPLHF,TGTGCCAGCAGCTACCGGGACAGGGGGCTTTCACCCCTCCACTTT
.,TRBV2,TRBJ2-3,TRBD2,CASRAGGTDTQYF,TGTGCCAGCAGGGCGGGAGGCACAGATACGCAGTATTTT